This T cell receptor beta chain came from a study of T cells in Graves' hyperthyroidism and ophthalmopathy. This CDR3 is 18 amino acids long. From germline, CDR1 is MNHEY and CDR2 SMNVEV (reference sequence). V gave up 5 bases and J gave up 1 base; unmatched junction bases: 8. Template material for amplifying TCR beta CDR3 regions consisted of RNA transcripts. The HTBI set primed first-round TCR CDR3 RT-PCR. TCRdb reprocessed the multiplex PCR reads with MiXCR, giving one entry per CDR3 protein. This table holds some 500,000 distinct CDR3 sequences, about 15% found once. This clonotype was counted a few times.

The receptor's source is a woman in her thirties with Graves' ophthalmopathy. The chain is built from TRBV27 and TRBJ2-6, with 10 bases aligning to TRBD1. Sequenced material: blood. The CDR3 loop is CASSPQTGGGSGANVLTF. The CDR3 DNA reads as TGTGCCAGCAGTCCTCAGACAGGGGGCGGATCTGGGGCCAACGTCCTGACTTTC. Complete variable domain (other parts from reference TRBV27 and TRBJ2-6): EAQVTQNPRYLITVTGKKLTVTCSQNMNHEYMSWYRQDPGLGLRQIYYSMNVEVTDKGDVPEGYKVSRKEKRNFPLILESPSPNQTSLYFCASSPQTGGGSGANVLTFGAGSRLTVL.